This T cell receptor beta chain emerged from a study of spatial heterogeneity in lung cancer. TCRdb fed the 5' RACE reads into MiXCR, producing one record per CDR3 protein. The data contain 7,000 to 8,000 distinct CDR3 sequences, around 7% of them singletons. This clonotype was detected a few times. Time point in this sample: sample taken at primary tumor resection. CDR3 size: 14 residues. V lost 3 bases and J 8 bases, leaving 17 bases between the germline ends. Germline V gene lookup returns CDR1 DFQATT and CDR2 SNEGSKA (reference sequence). The receptor was derived from a male donor with early-stage non-small cell lung cancer. The sample consisted of PBMCs, taken at surgery. The J gene is TRBJ2-1, the V gene TRBV20-1, with D hard to call. This CDR3 reads CSARSVGNRDEQFF. CDR3 DNA: TGCAGTGCTAGGTCTGTGGGTAATCGGGATGAGCAGTTCTTC.